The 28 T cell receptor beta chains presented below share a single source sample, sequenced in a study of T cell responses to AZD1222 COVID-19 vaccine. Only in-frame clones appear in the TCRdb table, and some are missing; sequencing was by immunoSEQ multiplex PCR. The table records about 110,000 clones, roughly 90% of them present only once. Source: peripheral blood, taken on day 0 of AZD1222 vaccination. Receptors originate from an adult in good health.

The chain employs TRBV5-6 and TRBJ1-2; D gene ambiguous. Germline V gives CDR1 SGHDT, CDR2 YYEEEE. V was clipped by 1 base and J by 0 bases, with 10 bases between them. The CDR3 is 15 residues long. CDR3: CASSLQTYTNYGYTF. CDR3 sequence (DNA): TGTGCCAGCAGCTTGCAAACGTATACTAACTATGGCTACACCTTC.

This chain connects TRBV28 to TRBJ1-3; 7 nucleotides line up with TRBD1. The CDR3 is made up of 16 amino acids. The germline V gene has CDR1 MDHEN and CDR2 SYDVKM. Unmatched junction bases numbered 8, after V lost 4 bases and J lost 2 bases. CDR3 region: CASSSTGYNPGNTIYF. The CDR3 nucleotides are TGTGCCAGCAGTTCGACAGGGTATAATCCTGGAAACACCATATATTTT.

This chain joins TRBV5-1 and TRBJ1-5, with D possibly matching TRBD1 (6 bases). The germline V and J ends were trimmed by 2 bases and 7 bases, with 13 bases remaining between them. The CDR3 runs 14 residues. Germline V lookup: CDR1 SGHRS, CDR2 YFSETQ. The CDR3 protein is CASSLLIDRQPQHF. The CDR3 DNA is TGCGCCAGCAGCTTACTCATCGACAGGCAGCCCCAGCATTTT.

Here the CDR3 reads CASSLAGVSSNEQFF. The CDR3 nucleotides read TGTGCCAGCAGCTTAGCTGGGGTGTCGTCGAATGAGCAGTTCTTC. This chain connects TRBV11-3 to TRBJ2-1; D is uncertain. CDR1 and CDR2 (germline): SGHNT, YENEEA. CDR3 size: 15 residues. Trimming shortened V by 1 base and J by 7 bases, and 14 bases separated the two germline ends.

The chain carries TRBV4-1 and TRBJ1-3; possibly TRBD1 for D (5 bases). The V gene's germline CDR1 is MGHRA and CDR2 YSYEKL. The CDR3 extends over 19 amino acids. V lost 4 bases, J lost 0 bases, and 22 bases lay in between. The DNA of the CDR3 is TGCGCCAGCAGCCCGGTTGAAGGGGAATCGGTCGCCTCTGGAAACACCATATATTTT. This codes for CASSPVEGESVASGNTIYF.

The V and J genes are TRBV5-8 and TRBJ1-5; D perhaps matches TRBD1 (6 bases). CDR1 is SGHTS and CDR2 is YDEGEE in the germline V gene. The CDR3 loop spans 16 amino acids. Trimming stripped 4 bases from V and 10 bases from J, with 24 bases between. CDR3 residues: CASSKGQSSLGRPQHF. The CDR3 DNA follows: TGTGCCAGCAGCAAGGGACAATCGAGCTTAGGAAGACCCCAGCATTTT.

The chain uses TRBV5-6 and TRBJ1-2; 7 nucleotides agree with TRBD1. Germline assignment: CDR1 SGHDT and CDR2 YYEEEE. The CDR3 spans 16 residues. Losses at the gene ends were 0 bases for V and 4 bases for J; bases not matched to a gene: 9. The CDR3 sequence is CASSLVPGQKIYGYTF. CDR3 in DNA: TGTGCCAGCAGCTTGGTTCCGGGACAGAAAATCTATGGCTACACCTTC.

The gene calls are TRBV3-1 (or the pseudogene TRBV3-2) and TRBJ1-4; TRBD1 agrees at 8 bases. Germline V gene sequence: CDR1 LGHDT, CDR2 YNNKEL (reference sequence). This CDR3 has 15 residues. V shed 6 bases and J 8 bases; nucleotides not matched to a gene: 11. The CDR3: CASRDSGTGREKLFF. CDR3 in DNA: TGTGCCAGCAGAGATTCCGGGACAGGTCGGGAAAAACTGTTTTTT.

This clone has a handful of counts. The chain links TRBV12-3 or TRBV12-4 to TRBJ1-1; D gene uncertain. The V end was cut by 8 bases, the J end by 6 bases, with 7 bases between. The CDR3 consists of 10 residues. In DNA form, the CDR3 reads TGTGCCAGCCGTTCCGCTGAAGCTTTCTTT. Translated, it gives CASRSAEAFF.

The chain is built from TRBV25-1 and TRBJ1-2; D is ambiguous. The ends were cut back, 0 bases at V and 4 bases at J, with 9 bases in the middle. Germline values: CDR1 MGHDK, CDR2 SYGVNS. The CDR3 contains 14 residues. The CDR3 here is CASSEYSGSYGYTF. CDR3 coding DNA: TGTGCCAGCAGTGAATATTCAGGCTCCTATGGCTACACCTTC.

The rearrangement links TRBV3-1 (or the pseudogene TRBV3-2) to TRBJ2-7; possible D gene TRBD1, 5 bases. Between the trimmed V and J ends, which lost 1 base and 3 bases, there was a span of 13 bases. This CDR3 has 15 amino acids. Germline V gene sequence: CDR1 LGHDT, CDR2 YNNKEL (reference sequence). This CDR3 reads CASSQGSLRVYEQYF. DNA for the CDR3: TGTGCCAGCAGCCAAGGTTCGCTCAGGGTCTACGAGCAGTACTTC.

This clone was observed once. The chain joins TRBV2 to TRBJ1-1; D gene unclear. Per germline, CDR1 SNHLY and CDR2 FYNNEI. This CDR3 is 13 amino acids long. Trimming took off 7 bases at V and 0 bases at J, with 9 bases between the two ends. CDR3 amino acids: CASKLVLNTEAFF. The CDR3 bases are TGTGCCAGCAAGTTGGTCCTGAACACTGAAGCTTTCTTT.

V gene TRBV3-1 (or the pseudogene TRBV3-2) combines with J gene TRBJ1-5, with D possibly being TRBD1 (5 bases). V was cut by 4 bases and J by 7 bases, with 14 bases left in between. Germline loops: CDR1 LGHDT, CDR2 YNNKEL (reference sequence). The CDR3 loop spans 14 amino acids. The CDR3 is CASSPGTGAQPQHF. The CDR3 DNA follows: TGTGCCAGCAGCCCGGGAACAGGAGCGCAGCCCCAGCATTTT.

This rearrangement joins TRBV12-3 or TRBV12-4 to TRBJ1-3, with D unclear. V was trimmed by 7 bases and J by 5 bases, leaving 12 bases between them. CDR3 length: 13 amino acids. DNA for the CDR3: TGTGCCAGCAATTTCCCCCTCAGAAACACCATATATTTT. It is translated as CASNFPLRNTIYF.

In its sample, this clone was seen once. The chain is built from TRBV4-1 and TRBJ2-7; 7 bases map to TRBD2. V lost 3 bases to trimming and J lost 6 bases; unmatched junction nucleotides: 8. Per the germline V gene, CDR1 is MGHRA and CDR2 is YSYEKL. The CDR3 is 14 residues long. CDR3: CASSHGGGPLEQYF. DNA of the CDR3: TGCGCCAGCAGCCATGGGGGAGGGCCTCTCGAGCAGTACTTC.

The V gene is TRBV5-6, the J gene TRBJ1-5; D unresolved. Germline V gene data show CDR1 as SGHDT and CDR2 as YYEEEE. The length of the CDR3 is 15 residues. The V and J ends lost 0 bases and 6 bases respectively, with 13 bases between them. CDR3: CASSLEGRRGQPQHF. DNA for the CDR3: TGTGCCAGCAGCTTGGAAGGGAGACGGGGTCAGCCCCAGCATTTT.

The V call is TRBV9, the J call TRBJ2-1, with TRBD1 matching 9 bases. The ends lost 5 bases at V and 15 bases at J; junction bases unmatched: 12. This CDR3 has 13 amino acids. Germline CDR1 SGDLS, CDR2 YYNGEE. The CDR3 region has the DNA TGTGCCAGCAGTTCGGGACAGGGCAGCTCTTGGTTCTTC. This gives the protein CASSSGQGSSWFF.

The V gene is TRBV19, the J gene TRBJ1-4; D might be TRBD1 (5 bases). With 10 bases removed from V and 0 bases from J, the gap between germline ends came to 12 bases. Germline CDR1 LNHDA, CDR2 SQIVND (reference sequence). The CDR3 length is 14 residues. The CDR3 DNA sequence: TGTGCCACCTCCTGGGGGACAACTAATGAAAAACTGTTTTTT. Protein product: CATSWGTTNEKLFF.

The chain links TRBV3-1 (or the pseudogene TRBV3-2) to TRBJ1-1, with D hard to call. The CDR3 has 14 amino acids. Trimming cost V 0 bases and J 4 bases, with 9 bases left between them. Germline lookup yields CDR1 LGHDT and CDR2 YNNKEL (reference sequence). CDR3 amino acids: CASSQEPGITEAFF. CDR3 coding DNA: TGTGCCAGCAGCCAAGAACCGGGGATCACTGAAGCTTTCTTT.

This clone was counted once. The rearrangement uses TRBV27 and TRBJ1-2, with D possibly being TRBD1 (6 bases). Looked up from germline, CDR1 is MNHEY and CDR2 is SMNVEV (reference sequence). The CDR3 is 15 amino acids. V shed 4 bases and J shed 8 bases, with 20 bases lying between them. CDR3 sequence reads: CASSYTPRGGRGYTF. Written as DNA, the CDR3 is TGTGCCAGCAGTTATACTCCCAGGGGTGGCAGGGGCTACACCTTC.

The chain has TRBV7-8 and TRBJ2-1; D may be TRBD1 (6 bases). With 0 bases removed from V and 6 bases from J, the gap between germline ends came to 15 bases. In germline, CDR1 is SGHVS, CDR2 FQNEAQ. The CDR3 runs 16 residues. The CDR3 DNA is TGTGCCAGCAGCTTAGCGAGGTGGTCCAGGGGCAATGAGCAGTTCTTC. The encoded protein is CASSLARWSRGNEQFF.

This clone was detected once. DNA for the CDR3: TGTGCCAGCCCCCGGGGGTCTAGCGGGTACAATGAGCAGTTCTTC. This codes for CASPRGSSGYNEQFF. V is TRBV2 and J is TRBJ2-1; 8 nucleotides align to TRBD2. The CDR3 has 15 amino acids. Germline lookup yields CDR1 SNHLY and CDR2 FYNNEI. V gave up 8 bases and J gave up 4 bases; unmatched junction bases: 10.

The DNA for the CDR3 is TGCAGCGTTGAAACCCGGGGGGGGAACACTGAAGCTTTCTTT. Its protein product is CSVETRGGNTEAFF. V and J are TRBV29-1 and TRBJ1-1; TRBD1 might be the D (5 bases). Germline V gene lookup returns CDR1 SQVTM and CDR2 ANQGSEA. V was trimmed by 2 bases and J by 1 base, leaving 11 bases between them. The CDR3 is 14 amino acids.

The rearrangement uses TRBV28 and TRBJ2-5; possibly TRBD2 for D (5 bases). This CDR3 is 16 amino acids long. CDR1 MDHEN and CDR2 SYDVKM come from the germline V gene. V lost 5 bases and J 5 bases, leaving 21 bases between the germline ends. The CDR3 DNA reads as TGTGCCAGCAGTGGGCCGCTCGGTGGAGGTGGGGAGACCCAGTACTTC. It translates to CASSGPLGGGGETQYF.

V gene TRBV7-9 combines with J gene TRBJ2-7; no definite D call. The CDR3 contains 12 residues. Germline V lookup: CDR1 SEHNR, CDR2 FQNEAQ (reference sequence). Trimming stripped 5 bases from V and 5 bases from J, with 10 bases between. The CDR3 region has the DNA TGTGCCAGCAGCCCTCCTTTCGACGAGCAGTACTTC. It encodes CASSPPFDEQYF.

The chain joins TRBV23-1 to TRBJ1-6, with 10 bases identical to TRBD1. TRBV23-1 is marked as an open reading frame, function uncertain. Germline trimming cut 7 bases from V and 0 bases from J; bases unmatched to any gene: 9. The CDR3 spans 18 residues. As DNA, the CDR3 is TGCGCCAGCATTCCCCGGACAGGGGGGACCTCCTATAATTCACCCCTCCACTTT. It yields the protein CASIPRTGGTSYNSPLHF.

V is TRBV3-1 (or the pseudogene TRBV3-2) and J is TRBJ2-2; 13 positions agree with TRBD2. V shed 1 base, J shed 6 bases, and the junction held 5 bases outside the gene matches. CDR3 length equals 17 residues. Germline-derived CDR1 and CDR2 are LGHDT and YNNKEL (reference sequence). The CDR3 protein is CASSQGLAGGSPGELFF. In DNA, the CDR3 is TGTGCCAGCAGCCAAGGACTAGCGGGAGGTTCCCCCGGGGAGCTGTTTTTT.

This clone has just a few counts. In DNA form, the CDR3 reads TGTGCCAGCAGCTTGGCCTACATAGGGAGCTATGGCTACACCTTC. Encoded protein: CASSLAYIGSYGYTF. The rearrangement joins TRBV5-4 to TRBJ1-2; D not resolved. There are 15 residues in the CDR3. Trimming left V 0 bases short and J 4 bases short, with 13 bases between. The germline V gene encodes CDR1 SGHNT and CDR2 YYREEE (reference sequence).